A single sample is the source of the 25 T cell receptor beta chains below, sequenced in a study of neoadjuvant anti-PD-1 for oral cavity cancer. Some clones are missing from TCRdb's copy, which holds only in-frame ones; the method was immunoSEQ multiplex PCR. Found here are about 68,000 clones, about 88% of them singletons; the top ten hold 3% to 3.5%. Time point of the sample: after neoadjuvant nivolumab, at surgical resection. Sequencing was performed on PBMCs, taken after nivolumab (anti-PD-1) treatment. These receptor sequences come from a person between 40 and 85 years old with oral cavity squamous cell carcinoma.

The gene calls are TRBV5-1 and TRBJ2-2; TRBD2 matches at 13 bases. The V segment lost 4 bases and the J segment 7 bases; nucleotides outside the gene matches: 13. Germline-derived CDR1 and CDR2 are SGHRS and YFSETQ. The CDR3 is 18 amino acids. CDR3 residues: CASSQGLAGEGWGGELFF. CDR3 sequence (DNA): TGCGCCAGCAGCCAAGGACTAGCGGGAGAAGGATGGGGCGGGGAGCTGTTTTTT.

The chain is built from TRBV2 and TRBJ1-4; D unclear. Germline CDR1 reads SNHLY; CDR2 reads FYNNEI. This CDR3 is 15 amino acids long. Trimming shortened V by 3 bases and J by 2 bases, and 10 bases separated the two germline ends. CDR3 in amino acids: CASSESQVTNEKLFF. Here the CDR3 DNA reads TGTGCCAGCAGTGAGAGCCAGGTGACTAATGAAAAACTGTTTTTT.

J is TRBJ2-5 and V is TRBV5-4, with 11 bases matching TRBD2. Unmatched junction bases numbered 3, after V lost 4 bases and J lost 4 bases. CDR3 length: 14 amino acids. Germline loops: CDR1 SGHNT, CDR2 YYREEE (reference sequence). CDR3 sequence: CASSPGLAGETQYF. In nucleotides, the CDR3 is TGTGCCAGCAGCCCCGGACTAGCGGGAGAGACCCAGTACTTC.

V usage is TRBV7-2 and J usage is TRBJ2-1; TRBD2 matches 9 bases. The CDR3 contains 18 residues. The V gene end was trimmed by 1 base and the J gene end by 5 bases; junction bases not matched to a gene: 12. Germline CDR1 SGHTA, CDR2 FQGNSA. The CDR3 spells CASSLEPSGKGRNNEQFF. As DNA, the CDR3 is TGTGCCAGCAGCTTAGAACCTAGCGGGAAAGGACGGAACAATGAGCAGTTCTTC.

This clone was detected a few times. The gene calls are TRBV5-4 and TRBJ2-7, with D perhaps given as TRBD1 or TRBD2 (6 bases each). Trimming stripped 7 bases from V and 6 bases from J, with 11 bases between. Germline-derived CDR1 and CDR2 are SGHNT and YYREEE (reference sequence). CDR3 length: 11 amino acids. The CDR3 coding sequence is TGTGCCAGCTCTGGGGGGCGCGAGCAGTACTTC. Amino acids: CASSGGREQYF.

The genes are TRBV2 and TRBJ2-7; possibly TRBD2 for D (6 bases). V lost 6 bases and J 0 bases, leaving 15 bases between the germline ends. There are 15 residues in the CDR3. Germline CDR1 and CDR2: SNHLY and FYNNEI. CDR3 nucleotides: TGTGCCAGCAGCGCTGCCGGGACTCTCTCCTACGAGCAGTACTTC. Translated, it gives CASSAAGTLSYEQYF.

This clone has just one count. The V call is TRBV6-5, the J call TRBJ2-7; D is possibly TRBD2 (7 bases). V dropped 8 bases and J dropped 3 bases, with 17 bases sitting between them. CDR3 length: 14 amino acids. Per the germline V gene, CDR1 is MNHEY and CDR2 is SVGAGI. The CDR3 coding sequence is TGTGCCAGCGGGGGGGGCGGGATATACTACGAGCAGTACTTC. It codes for CASGGGGIYYEQYF.

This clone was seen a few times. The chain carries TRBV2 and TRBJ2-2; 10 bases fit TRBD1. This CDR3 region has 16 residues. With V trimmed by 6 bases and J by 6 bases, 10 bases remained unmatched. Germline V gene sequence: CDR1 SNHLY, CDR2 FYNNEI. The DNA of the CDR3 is TGTGCCAGCAGCCTCGACTCCGGGACAGGGGCCGGGGAGCTGTTTTTT. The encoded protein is CASSLDSGTGAGELFF.

CDR3: CASSFASSTGTQYF. In DNA form, the CDR3 reads TGTGCCAGCAGTTTTGCTTCCTCCACGGGGACGCAGTATTTT. The chain recombines TRBV28 with TRBJ2-3, with TRBD2 as a possible D gene (5 bases). V lost 3 bases and J lost 9, with 16 bases in between. The CDR3 extends over 14 amino acids. Germline-derived CDR1 and CDR2 are MDHEN and SYDVKM.

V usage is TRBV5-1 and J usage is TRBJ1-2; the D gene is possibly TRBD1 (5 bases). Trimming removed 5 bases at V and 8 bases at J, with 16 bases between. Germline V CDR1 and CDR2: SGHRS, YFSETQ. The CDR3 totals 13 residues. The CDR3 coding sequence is TGCGCCAGCAGTTACGACAGTTCCTTGGGCTACACCTTC. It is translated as CASSYDSSLGYTF.

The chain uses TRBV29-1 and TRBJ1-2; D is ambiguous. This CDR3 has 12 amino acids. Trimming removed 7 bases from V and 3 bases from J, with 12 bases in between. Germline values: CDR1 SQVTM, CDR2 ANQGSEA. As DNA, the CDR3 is TGCAGCGCCCTACGGCCAGACTATGGCTACACCTTC. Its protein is CSALRPDYGYTF.

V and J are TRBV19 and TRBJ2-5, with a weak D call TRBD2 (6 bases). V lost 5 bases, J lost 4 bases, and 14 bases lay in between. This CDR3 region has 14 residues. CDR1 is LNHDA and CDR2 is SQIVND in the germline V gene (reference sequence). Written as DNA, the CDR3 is TGTGCCAGTAGTGGCTCACTAGCCCGAGAGACCCAGTACTTC. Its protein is CASSGSLARETQYF. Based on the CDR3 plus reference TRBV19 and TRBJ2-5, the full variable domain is DGGITQSPKYLFRKEGQNVTLSCEQNLNHDAMYWYRQDPGQGLRLIYYSQIVNDFQKGDIAEGYSVSREKKESFPLTVTSAQKNPTAFYLCASSGSLARETQYFGPGTRLLVL.

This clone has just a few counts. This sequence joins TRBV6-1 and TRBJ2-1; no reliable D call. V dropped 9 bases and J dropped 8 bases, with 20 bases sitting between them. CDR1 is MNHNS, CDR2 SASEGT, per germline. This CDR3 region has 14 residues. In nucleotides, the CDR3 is TGTGCCAGTACGCGTACCGAAGTGGGTTATGAGCAGTTCTTC. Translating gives CASTRTEVGYEQFF.

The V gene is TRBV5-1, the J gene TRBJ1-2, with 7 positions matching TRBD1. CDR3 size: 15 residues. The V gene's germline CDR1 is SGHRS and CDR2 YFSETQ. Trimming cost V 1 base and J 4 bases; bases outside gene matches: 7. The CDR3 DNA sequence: TGCGCCAGCAGCTTGCGGGAGGGGGCGAGCTATGGCTACACCTTC. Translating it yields CASSLREGASYGYTF.

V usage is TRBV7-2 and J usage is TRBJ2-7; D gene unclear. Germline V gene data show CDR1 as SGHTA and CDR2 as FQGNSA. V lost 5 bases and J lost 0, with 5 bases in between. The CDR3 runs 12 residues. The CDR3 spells CASSRSSYEQYF. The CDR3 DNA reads TGTGCCAGCAGCCGAAGCTCCTACGAGCAGTACTTC.

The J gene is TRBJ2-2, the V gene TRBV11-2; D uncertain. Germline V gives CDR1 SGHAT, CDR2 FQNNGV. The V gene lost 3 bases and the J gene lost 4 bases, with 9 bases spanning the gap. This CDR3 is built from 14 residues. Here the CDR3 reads CASSLLTVTGELFF. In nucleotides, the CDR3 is TGTGCCAGCAGCTTGCTAACAGTCACCGGGGAGCTGTTTTTT.

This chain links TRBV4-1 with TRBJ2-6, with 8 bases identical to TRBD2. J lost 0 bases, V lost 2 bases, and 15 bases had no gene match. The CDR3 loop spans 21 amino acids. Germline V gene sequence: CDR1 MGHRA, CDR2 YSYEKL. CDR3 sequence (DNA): TGCGCCAGCAGCCAACCCCCCGGGGGGGACAAAGCCCTCTCTGGGGCCAACGTCCTGACTTTC. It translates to CASSQPPGGDKALSGANVLTF.

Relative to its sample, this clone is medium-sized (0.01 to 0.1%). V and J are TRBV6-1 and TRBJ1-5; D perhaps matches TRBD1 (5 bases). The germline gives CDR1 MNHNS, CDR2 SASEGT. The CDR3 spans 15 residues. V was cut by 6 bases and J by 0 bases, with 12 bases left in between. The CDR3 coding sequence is TGTGCCAGCAGCCACGGGACGGTTAGCAATCAGCCCCAGCATTTT. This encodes CASSHGTVSNQPQHF.

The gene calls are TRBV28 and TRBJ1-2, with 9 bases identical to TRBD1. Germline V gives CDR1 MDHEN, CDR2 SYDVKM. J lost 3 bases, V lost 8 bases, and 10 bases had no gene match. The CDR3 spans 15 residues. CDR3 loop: CASLTTGGFYYGYTF. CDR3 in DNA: TGTGCCAGCCTTACCACAGGGGGCTTCTACTATGGCTACACCTTC.

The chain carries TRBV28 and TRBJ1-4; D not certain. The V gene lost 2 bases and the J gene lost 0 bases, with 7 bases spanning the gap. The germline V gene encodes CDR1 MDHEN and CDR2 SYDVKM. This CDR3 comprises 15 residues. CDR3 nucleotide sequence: TGTGCCAGCAGTTTAGTAGCTACAACTAATGAAAAACTGTTTTTT. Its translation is CASSLVATTNEKLFF. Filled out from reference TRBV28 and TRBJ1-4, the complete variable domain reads DVKVTQSSRYLVKRTGEKVFLECVQDMDHENMFWYRQDPGLGLRLIYFSYDVKMKEKGDIPEGYSVSREKKERFSLILESASTNQTSMYLCASSLVATTNEKLFFGSGTQLSVL.

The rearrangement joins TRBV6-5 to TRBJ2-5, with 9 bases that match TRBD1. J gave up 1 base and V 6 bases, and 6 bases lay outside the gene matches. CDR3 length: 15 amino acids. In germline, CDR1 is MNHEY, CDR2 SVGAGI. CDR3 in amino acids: CASRPGTGLQETQYF. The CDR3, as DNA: TGTGCCAGCAGGCCCGGGACAGGGCTCCAAGAGACCCAGTACTTC.

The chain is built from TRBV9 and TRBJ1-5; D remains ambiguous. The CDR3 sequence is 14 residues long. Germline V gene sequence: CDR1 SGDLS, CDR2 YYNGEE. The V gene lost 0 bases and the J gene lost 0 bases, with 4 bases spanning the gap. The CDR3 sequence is CASSVGDSNQPQHF. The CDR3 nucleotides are TGTGCCAGCAGCGTAGGTGATAGCAATCAGCCCCAGCATTTT.

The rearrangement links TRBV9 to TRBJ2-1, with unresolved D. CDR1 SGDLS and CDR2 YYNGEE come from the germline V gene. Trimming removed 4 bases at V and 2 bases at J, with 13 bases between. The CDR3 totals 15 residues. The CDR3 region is CASSPPGFAYNEQFF. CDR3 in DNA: TGTGCCAGCAGCCCCCCCGGTTTTGCCTACAATGAGCAGTTCTTC. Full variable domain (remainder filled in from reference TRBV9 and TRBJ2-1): DSGVTQTPKHLITATGQRVTLRCSPRSGDLSVYWYQQSLDQGLQFLIQYYNGEERAKGNILERFSAQQFPDLHSELNLSSLELGDSALYFCASSPPGFAYNEQFFGPGTRLTVL.

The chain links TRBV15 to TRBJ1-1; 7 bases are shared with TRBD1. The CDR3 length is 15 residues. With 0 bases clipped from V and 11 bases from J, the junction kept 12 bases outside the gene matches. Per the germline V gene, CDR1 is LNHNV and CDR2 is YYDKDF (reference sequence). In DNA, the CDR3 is TGTGCCACCAGCAGAGATTTCCCTGGACAGGCCAACGCTTTCTTT. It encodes CATSRDFPGQANAFF.

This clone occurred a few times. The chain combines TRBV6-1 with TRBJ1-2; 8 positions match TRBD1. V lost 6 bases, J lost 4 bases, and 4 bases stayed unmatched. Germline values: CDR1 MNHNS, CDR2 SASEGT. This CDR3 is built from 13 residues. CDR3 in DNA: TGTGCCAGCAGCCCTGACAGGGGCTATGGCTACACCTTC. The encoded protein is CASSPDRGYGYTF.